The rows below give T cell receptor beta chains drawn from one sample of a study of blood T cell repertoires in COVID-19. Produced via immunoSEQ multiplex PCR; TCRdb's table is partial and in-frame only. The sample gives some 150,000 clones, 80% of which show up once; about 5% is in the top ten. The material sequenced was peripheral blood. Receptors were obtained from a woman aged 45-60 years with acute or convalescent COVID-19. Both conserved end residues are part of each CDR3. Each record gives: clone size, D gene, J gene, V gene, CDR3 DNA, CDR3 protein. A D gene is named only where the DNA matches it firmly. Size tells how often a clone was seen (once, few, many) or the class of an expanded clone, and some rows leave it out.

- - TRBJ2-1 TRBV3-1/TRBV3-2 TGTGCCAGCAGCCAAATGGCCGGGACTGTAGAGTTCTTC CASSQMAGTVEFF
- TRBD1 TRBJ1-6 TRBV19 TGTGCCAGTAGTCGGACCGACAGGGACAATTCACCCCTCCACTTT CASSRTDRDNSPLHF
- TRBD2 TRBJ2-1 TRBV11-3 TGTGCCAGCAGCTTTAACATAGCGGGGGGGAATGAGCAGTTCTTC CASSFNIAGGNEQFF
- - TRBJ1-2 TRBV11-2 TGTGCCAGCAGCTTACAGGTGGTTCACGCTGGCTACACCTTC CASSLQVVHAGYTF
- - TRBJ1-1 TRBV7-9 TGTGCCAGCAGCATCCGGGAGAACATGAACACTGAAGCTTTCTTT CASSIRENMNTEAFF
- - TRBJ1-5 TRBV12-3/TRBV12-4 TGTGGGACAGAACGGCGCAATCAGCCCCAGCATTTT CGTERRNQPQHF
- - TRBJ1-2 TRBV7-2 TGTGCCAGCAGCTTAGTGGGCAGGGGTGTCGATGGCTACACCTTC CASSLVGRGVDGYTF
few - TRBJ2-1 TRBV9 TGTGCCAGCAGCGTAGACAGCAGGGGCGGTCGGGAAGAGCAGTTCTTC CASSVDSRGGREEQFF
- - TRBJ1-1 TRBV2 TGTGCCAGCAATTTAAGAGAGAACACTGAAGCTTTCTTT CASNLRENTEAFF
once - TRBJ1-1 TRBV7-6 TGTGCCAGCAGCTTGAGTTCGCGAGGGAGGGACACTGAAGCTTTCTTT CASSLSSRGRDTEAFF
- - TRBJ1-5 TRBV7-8 TGTGCCAGCAGCACCAAGGGGGATGGTCAGCCCCAGCATTTT CASSTKGDGQPQHF
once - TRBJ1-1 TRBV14 TGTGCCAGCAGCCAAAGCATGGACACTGAAGCTTTCTTT CASSQSMDTEAFF
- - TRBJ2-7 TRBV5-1 TGCGCCAGCAGCTTGGCCGACAGGCAATACGAGCAGTACTTC CASSLADRQYEQYF
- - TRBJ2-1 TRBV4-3 TGCGCCAGCAGCCAATATACCAGGAATGAGCAGTTCTTC CASSQYTRNEQFF
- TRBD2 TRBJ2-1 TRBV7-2 TGTGCCAGCAGCTTCTCCCTAGCGGTCTACAATGAGCAGTTCTTC CASSFSLAVYNEQFF
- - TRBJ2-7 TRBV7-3 TGTGCCAGCAGCCGGGAGCCACTCGGGGGGCATGAGCAGTACTTC CASSREPLGGHEQYF
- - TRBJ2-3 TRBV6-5 TGTGCCAGCAGACAGAACACAGATACGCAGTATTTT CASRQNTDTQYF
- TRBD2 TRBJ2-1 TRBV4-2 TGTGCCAGCAGCCAGGAAAGCGGGGACTCCTACAATGAGCAGTTCTTC CASSQESGDSYNEQFF
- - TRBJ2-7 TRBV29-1 TGCAGCTCCGGAGGGGACGGCTACGAGCAGTACTTC CSSGGDGYEQYF
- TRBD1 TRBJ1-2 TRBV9 TGTGCCAGCAGCGTAGATGTGGACAGGGGGGGTGACGGCTACACCTTC CASSVDVDRGGDGYTF
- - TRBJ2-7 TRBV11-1 TGTGCCAGCAGCCACCGAGACAGGTCCCCCGAGCAGTACTTC CASSHRDRSPEQYF
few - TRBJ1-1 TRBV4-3 TGCGCCAGCAGTCCAAGTCATGTATCCGCCAGGGGTGAAGCTTTCTTT CASSPSHVSARGEAFF
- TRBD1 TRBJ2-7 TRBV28 TGTGCCAGCAGTTTATGGGGACAGGACTCCTACGAGCAGTACTTC CASSLWGQDSYEQYF
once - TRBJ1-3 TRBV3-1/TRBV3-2 TGTGCCAGCAGCCAAGATCCCAGAAACACCATATATTTT CASSQDPRNTIYF
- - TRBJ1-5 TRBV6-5 TGTGCCAGCGCTTACCGGGGATGGGATCAGCCCCAGCATTTT CASAYRGWDQPQHF
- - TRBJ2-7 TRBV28 TGTGCCAGCAGTTTTTGGGCCAGCTACGAGCAGTACTTC CASSFWASYEQYF
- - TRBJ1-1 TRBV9 TGTGCCAGCAGCGAAGGGGCCCGGGAGGGGGAGAGGGCTGAAGCTTTCTTT CASSEGAREGERAEAFF
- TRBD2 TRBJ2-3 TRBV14 TGTGCCAGCAGCCTTTCCGGGGGGATAAGAGATACGCAGTATTTT CASSLSGGIRDTQYF
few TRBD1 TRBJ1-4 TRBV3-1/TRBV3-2 TGTGCCAGCAGCCGGCAGACAGGGCTACTAGAAAAACTGTTTTTT CASSRQTGLLEKLFF
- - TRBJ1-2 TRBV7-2 TGTGCCAGCAGCTTAGAACGGAGGAGTGGCTACACCTTC CASSLERRSGYTF
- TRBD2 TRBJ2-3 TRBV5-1 TGCGCCAGCAGCGCGGGGGGTATAGATACGCAGTATTTT CASSAGGIDTQYF
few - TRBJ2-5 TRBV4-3 TGCGCCAGCAGCCAATCCGCGGATGAGGAGACCCAGTACTTC CASSQSADEETQYF
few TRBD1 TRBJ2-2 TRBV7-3 TGTGCCAGCAGTCCAGACAGGGGTGCATCCTCTATGAACACCGGGGAGCTGTTTTTT CASSPDRGASSMNTGELFF